The 6 T cell receptor beta chains presented below share a single source sample, sequenced in a study of early T cells in non-severe SARS-CoV-2 infection. Using its own MiXCR run on the 5' RACE reads, TCRdb lists one record per CDR3 protein. The data show over 80,000 distinct CDR3 sequences, with 14% seen just once and approximately 9.9% held by the top ten. Sample: whole blood. The receptors were gathered from an adult who was a healthcare worker with PCR-confirmed SARS-CoV-2 infection or an uninfected control (not recorded which).

This clonotype was counted between two and nine times. CDR3 nucleotide sequence: TGTGCCAGCAGCCTATCGGGGACAGGGCTGTCGACCCAGTACTTC. As protein: CASSLSGTGLSTQYF. The rearrangement joins TRBV7-3 to TRBJ2-5; 9 bases match TRBD1. The CDR3 covers 15 residues. Germline V gives CDR1 SGHTA, CDR2 FQGTGA. Trimming removed 5 bases from V and 7 bases from J; junction bases left unmatched: 11.

This clonotype was counted many times. The chain is built from TRBV27 and TRBJ2-1; the D call may be TRBD1 or TRBD2 (5 bases each). The CDR3 runs to 15 residues. Deletions cut 6 bases from V and 8 bases from J, with 20 bases between. The germline V gene has CDR1 MNHEY and CDR2 SMNVEV (reference sequence). CDR3 in amino acids: CASSHRIGKSYEQFF. In nucleotides, the CDR3 is TGTGCCAGCAGCCACAGGATCGGGAAAAGCTATGAGCAGTTCTTC.

This clonotype has at least ten counts. Compared with germline, one end of the junction differs, possibly owing to a read error. The rearrangement uses TRBV5-1 and TRBJ1-1; D is undetermined. Germline CDR1 reads SGHRS; CDR2 reads YFSETQ. This CDR3 is built from 13 residues. The CDR3 is CASSLAGDTEAFF. The CDR3, as DNA: TGCGCCAGCAGCTTGGCCGGCGACACTGAAGCTTTTTTT.

The chain employs TRBV6-2 or TRBV6-3 and TRBJ2-5; the match to TRBD1 covers 7 bases. Trimming at V came to 5 bases and at J to 2 bases, leaving 2 bases not matched to a gene. The length of the CDR3 is 13 residues. Germline V gives CDR1 MNHEY, CDR2 SVGEGT. CDR3 coding DNA: TGTGCCAGCAGTGGGACAGCACAAGAGACCCAGTACTTC. Translating gives CASSGTAQETQYF.

This clonotype was observed many times. The chain uses TRBV18 and TRBJ1-1; D remains unclear. Trimming took off 2 bases at V and 1 base at J, with 11 bases between the two ends. The CDR3 covers 15 residues. In germline, CDR1 is KGHSH, CDR2 LQKENI. The CDR3 DNA reads as TGTGCCAGCTCACCAACAAAACAGCAGAACACTGAAGCTTTCTTT. This sequence encodes CASSPTKQQNTEAFF.

This rearrangement joins TRBV9 to TRBJ1-6, with 8 bases lining up with TRBD1. CDR3 length equals 16 residues. V trimming: 1 base; J trimming: 7 bases; junction bases outside the gene matches: 7. The germline V gene encodes CDR1 SGDLS and CDR2 YYNGEE. The CDR3 sequence is CASSVTPGQENSPLHF. CDR3 bases: TGTGCCAGCAGCGTAACTCCGGGACAGGAAAATTCACCCCTCCACTTT.